These 23 T cell receptor beta chains were all obtained from the same sample, sequenced in a study of blood T cells in healthy people across ages. Through a sample-barcoded 5' primer and a J-beta primer mix, a second PCR was run for about 6 to 11 cycles. A single record per CDR3 protein comes from TCRdb applying MiXCR to the 5' RACE reads. This table has 700,000 or so distinct CDR3 sequences, roughly two fifths appearing once. Sequencing was carried out using blood. These receptors were obtained from a man at least 80 years old in good health.

V is TRBV7-9 and J is TRBJ1-5, with D tentatively TRBD1 (6 bases). This CDR3 comprises 15 residues. V lost 5 bases to trimming and J lost 2 bases, with 13 bases between them. Germline loops: CDR1 SEHNR, CDR2 FQNEAQ (reference sequence). CDR3 sequence: CASSGSGQRNQPQHF. The CDR3 DNA follows: TGTGCCAGCAGCGGTTCGGGACAACGCAATCAGCCCCAGCATTTT.

This chain links TRBV6-2 or TRBV6-3 with TRBJ2-1, with 8 bases identical to TRBD2. With V trimmed by 7 bases and J by 4 bases, 18 bases remained unmatched. The CDR3 covers 18 residues. The V gene's germline CDR1 is MNHEY and CDR2 SVGEGT. The CDR3 protein is CASTHSGAGGLSYNEQFF. The DNA of the CDR3 is TGTGCCAGCACCCACTCCGGGGCGGGGGGCCTTTCTTACAATGAGCAGTTCTTC.

This sequence joins TRBV4-2 and TRBJ2-5; 11 nucleotides line up with TRBD2. This CDR3 spans 15 amino acids. CDR1 and CDR2 (germline): LGHNA, YNFKEQ. V shed 0 bases, J shed 4 bases, and the junction held 1 base outside the gene matches. CDR3 protein: CASSQETSGVETQYF. The DNA for the CDR3 is TGTGCCAGCAGCCAAGAGACTAGCGGGGTAGAGACCCAGTACTTC.

This sequence joins TRBV12-3 or TRBV12-4 and TRBJ2-4; perhaps TRBD1 as D (7 bases). TRBJ2-5 matches the DNA end more closely, so the J call is doubtful. The CDR3 is made up of 13 amino acids. The CDR3 DNA sequence: TGTGCCAGCAGTGGACAGGAGGGGGAGACCCAGTACTTC. Translation gives CASSGQEGETQYF.

A note on this clonotype: Without the conserved terminal phenylalanine or tryptophan, this CDR3 likely stems from a read error. This sequence joins TRBV7-2 and TRBJ1-6; weak D call: TRBD1 (5 bases). CDR1 is SGHTA and CDR2 is FQGNSA in the germline V gene. The CDR3 spans 19 residues. The V gene lost 2 bases and the J gene lost 0 bases, with 17 bases spanning the gap. CDR3 in amino acids: CASSLRDAWPSSYNSPLHS. CDR3 in DNA: TGTGCCAGCAGCTTAAGGGACGCCTGGCCTAGCTCCTATAATTCACCCCTCCACTCT.

V gene TRBV7-8 combines with J gene TRBJ2-3, with D tentatively TRBD1 (6 bases). The CDR3 is 14 amino acids. V gave up 2 bases and J gave up 4 bases, with 10 bases separating them. Germline CDR1 is SGHVS and CDR2 is FQNEAQ. The CDR3 region is CASSLTGFSDTQYF. In DNA form, the CDR3 reads TGTGCCAGCAGCTTAACAGGGTTCTCAGATACGCAGTATTTT.

This chain connects TRBV7-2 to TRBJ1-2; 8 bases fit TRBD1. Unmatched junction bases numbered 17, after V lost 5 bases and J lost 6 bases. The CDR3 totals 17 residues. Per germline, CDR1 SGHTA and CDR2 FQGNSA. CDR3 residues: CASSPRAGQGVKDGYTF. CDR3 DNA sequence: TGTGCCAGCAGCCCACGAGCCGGACAGGGAGTAAAGGATGGCTACACCTTC.

The V call is TRBV12-3 or TRBV12-4, the J call TRBJ2-3; TRBD2 might be the D (6 bases). V was pared by 1 base and J by 3 bases, with 14 bases between. The CDR3 runs 16 residues. In DNA form, the CDR3 reads TGTGCCAGCAGTTTAGGTAGCGGAACGGTTACAGATACGCAGTATTTT. It encodes CASSLGSGTVTDTQYF.

The chain carries TRBV28 and TRBJ2-7, with 9 bases identical to TRBD2. This CDR3 has 16 amino acids. CDR1 is MDHEN and CDR2 is SYDVKM in the germline V gene. Trimming cost V 6 bases and J 7 bases; bases outside gene matches: 16. DNA of the CDR3: TGTGCCAGCAGACCCTATAGCGGGAGTGGTTACAATGAGCAGTACTTC. Amino acids: CASRPYSGSGYNEQYF.

This clonotype showed up just a few times. V and J are TRBV7-8 and TRBJ2-7; 8 bases map to TRBD1. The CDR3 covers 18 residues. Unmatched junction bases numbered 14, after V lost 0 bases and J lost 4 bases. In germline, CDR1 is SGHVS, CDR2 FQNEAQ. The CDR3 reads CASSLAGTGGRSFYEQYF. The CDR3 DNA reads TGTGCCAGCAGCTTAGCGGGTACAGGGGGGCGGAGTTTTTACGAGCAGTACTTC.

V and J are TRBV10-1 and TRBJ2-4; 13 bases fit TRBD2. V shed 6 bases and J 13 bases; nucleotides not matched to a gene: 12. The germline gives CDR1 WNHNN, CDR2 SYGVQD (reference sequence). The CDR3 has 15 residues. DNA of the CDR3: TGCGCCAGCAGCTTCGGACTAGCGGGAGAATATGAGCAGTACTTC. Residues: CASSFGLAGEYEQYF.

The rearrangement uses TRBV20-1 and TRBJ2-5; 11 nucleotides line up with TRBD2. V lost 0 bases to trimming and J lost 11 bases; unmatched junction nucleotides: 14. The CDR3 spans 16 residues. Per germline, CDR1 DFQATT and CDR2 SNEGSKA (reference sequence). CDR3 bases: TGCAGTGCTAGAGACCCACTACTAGCGGGAGAGAATGAGCAGTACTTC. It translates to CSARDPLLAGENEQYF.

This rearrangement joins TRBV6-2 or TRBV6-3 to TRBJ2-3; 11 bases agree with TRBD2. CDR1 is MNHEY and CDR2 is SVGEGT in the germline V gene. V lost 0 bases and J lost 1; bases outside the gene matches: 6. The CDR3 spans 18 residues. Written as DNA, the CDR3 is TGTGCCAGCAGTTACTCGATGCTAGCGGGAGGTGGCACAGATACGCAGTATTTT. Translating gives CASSYSMLAGGGTDTQYF.

The V call is TRBV30, the J call TRBJ1-6; weak D call: TRBD1 (6 bases). V shed 5 bases and J shed 18 bases, with 17 bases lying between them. Germline V gene data show CDR1 as GTSNPN and CDR2 as SVGIG (reference sequence). The CDR3 runs to 11 residues. The CDR3 protein is CAWGIQGHYHF. CDR3 sequence (DNA): TGTGCCTGGGGGATCCAGGGGCATTACCACTTT.

This clonotype was recorded a few times. This chain links TRBV10-3 with TRBJ2-7; the match to TRBD2 covers 9 bases. The junction had 5 bases not matched to a gene; V was cut back by 0 bases and J by 2 bases. CDR1 and CDR2 from the germline V gene are ENHRY and SYGVKD. CDR3 length: 16 amino acids. The chain's CDR3 is CAISESERGAPYEQYF. For the CDR3, the DNA is TGTGCCATCAGTGAGTCGGAGCGGGGGGCTCCCTACGAGCAGTACTTC.

Ten or more counts support this clonotype. The chain uses TRBV7-2 and TRBJ2-7; unclear D gene. Trimming took 6 bases from V and 7 from J, leaving 16 bases between them. This CDR3 comprises 13 residues. Looked up from germline, CDR1 is SGHTA and CDR2 is FQGNSA. CDR3 sequence: CASSLGPNREQYF. The DNA of the CDR3 is TGTGCCAGCAGTTTGGGCCCAAATAGGGAGCAGTACTTC. The whole variable domain, remainder taken from reference TRBV7-2 and TRBJ2-7, is GAGVSQSPSNKVTEKGKDVELRCDPISGHTALYWYRQSLGQGLEFLIYFQGNSAPDKSGLPSDRFSAERTGGSVSTLTIQRTQQEDSAVYLCASSLGPNREQYFGPGTRLTVT.

The chain recombines TRBV4-1 with TRBJ1-1, with D uncertain. Germline V gene sequence: CDR1 MGHRA, CDR2 YSYEKL. V was shortened by 0 bases and J by 6 bases, with 11 bases between the two germline ends. The CDR3 totals 14 residues. Written as DNA, the CDR3 is TGCGCCAGCAGCCAAGATCCCTTAATTTCTGAAGCTTTCTTT. Translated: CASSQDPLISEAFF.

This clonotype was seen a few times. The chain carries TRBV20-1 and TRBJ1-5; D might be TRBD1 (5 bases). The CDR3 totals 15 residues. The germline V gene has CDR1 DFQATT and CDR2 SNEGSKA (reference sequence). The V and J ends lost 5 bases and 7 bases respectively, with 21 bases between them. The CDR3 DNA is TGCAGTGCTGTGAACGTGGACAAACTTTCCCAGCCCCAGCATTTT. Translation: CSAVNVDKLSQPQHF.

V gene TRBV6-5 combines with J gene TRBJ2-4, with 7 bases lining up with TRBD2. CDR1 and CDR2 (germline): MNHEY, SVGAGI. V lost 6 bases, J lost 3 bases, and 8 bases stayed unmatched. CDR3 size: 15 residues. Written as DNA, the CDR3 is TGTGCCAGCAGCCAAGGAGGACTAGACAAAAACATTCAGTACTTC. Encoded protein: CASSQGGLDKNIQYF.

There are many counts of this clonotype. This chain joins TRBV12-3 or TRBV12-4 and TRBJ2-3; 12 bases map to TRBD2. This CDR3 comprises 16 residues. V shed 5 bases and J 2 bases; nucleotides not matched to a gene: 5. DNA for the CDR3: TGTGCCAGCAGTCCCGGACTAGCGGGACCCACAGATACGCAGTATTTT. Its translation is CASSPGLAGPTDTQYF.

This clonotype has a count of ten or more. CDR3 protein: CATSDSGTGKETQYF. CDR3 in DNA: TGTGCCACCAGTGATTCCGGGACAGGGAAAGAGACCCAGTACTTC. The chain carries TRBV24-1 and TRBJ2-5; 9 nucleotides align to TRBD1. V gave up 2 bases and J gave up 3 bases; unmatched junction bases: 3. The CDR3 totals 15 residues. Germline CDR1 reads KGHDR; CDR2 reads SFDVKD.

The gene calls are TRBV7-3 and TRBJ2-7; 8 bases line up with TRBD1. The DNA end favors TRBJ2-5, so the J call may be wrong. There are 15 residues in the CDR3. CDR1 and CDR2 from the germline V gene are SGHTA and FQGTGA. The CDR3 protein is CASSLRGQGGETQYF. CDR3 sequence (DNA): TGTGCCAGCAGCTTAAGAGGACAGGGTGGGGAGACCCAGTACTTC.

The V gene is TRBV18, the J gene TRBJ2-3; weak D call: TRBD2 (5 bases). V gave up 2 bases and J gave up 11 bases, with 11 bases separating them. Per the germline V gene, CDR1 is KGHSH and CDR2 is LQKENI. This CDR3 is built from 12 residues. As DNA, the CDR3 is TGTGCCAGCTCACCAACCAACGGGGAGCAGTATTTT. This sequence encodes CASSPTNGEQYF.